The clone carrying this TCR beta chain was seen only a few times. The antigen is undetermined. Assay: immunoSEQ multiplex PCR; the TCRdb copy retains only in-frame clones and omits some. Among 70,000 to 85,000 clones listed, about 82% were seen once. CDR3 length: 15 residues. J was trimmed by 1 base and V by 3 bases; bases with no gene match: 4. Germline V CDR1 and CDR2: SGHVS, FQNEAQ. The data were obtained in a study of OX40 agonist ivuxolimab in advanced cancers. Overall study results and limits: Both blood CD4+ and CD8+ T cells showed clonal growth by week 6 at 0.1 to 3.0 mg/kg.

The starting material was CD4+ or CD8+ T cells sorted from blood, obtained in a trial of the OX40 agonist ivuxolimab. This chain uses TRBV7-8 with TRBJ1-1; 8 bases are shared with TRBD1. This receptor was obtained from an adult with an advanced solid tumor such as melanoma, head and neck, liver or kidney cancer. The chain's CDR3 is CASSLQGATNTEAFF. CDR3 bases: TGTGCCAGCAGCTTGCAGGGGGCCACGAACACTGAAGCTTTCTTT.